The T cell receptor (beta chain) described here comes from a study of blood T cell repertoires in COVID-19. In the study overall: COVID-19 samples from acute and convalescent phases originated in the United States, Italy and Spain. PBMCs, B-cell-depleted T cells, or T cells provided the cDNA or gDNA that made up the material.

The germline CDR1 and CDR2 sequences are WSHSY and SAAADI. This CDR3 is 14 amino acids long. Trimming removed 3 bases at V and 4 bases at J, with 10 bases between. In the original workflow: How many nucleated cells were present was estimated from reference gene primer amplification. Clones were sequenced by immunoSEQ multiplex PCR, and TCRdb holds only the in-frame ones, with some missing. V, J and clone size are those of that table, while D and trimming were read from the DNA. The table lists roughly 100,000 clones, 85% of them singletons. Sequenced material: peripheral blood. The chain recombines TRBV10-2 with TRBJ1-5, with TRBD1 as a possible D gene (5 bases). The TCR sequence derives from a man aged 45-65 years with acute or convalescent COVID-19. The CDR3 spells CASSDRVRNQPQHF. As DNA, the CDR3 is TGCGCCAGCAGTGACAGGGTCCGAAATCAGCCCCAGCATTTT.